These 29 T cell receptor beta chains originate from one sample sequenced in a study of cytomegalovirus exposure and HLA in healthy donors. Primers included in the PCR were 60 Vbeta and 13 Jbeta primers. Method: immunoSEQ multiplex PCR; TCRdb's copy keeps in-frame clones and lacks some. The sample has more than 85,000 clones; 60% to 85% are singletons. The sequenced sample was PBMCs. These receptors originate from a woman aged 40-49 years in good health and CMV-seropositive.

The J gene is TRBJ2-3, the V gene TRBV15, with 10 bases fitting TRBD2. Germline CDR1 reads LNHNV; CDR2 reads YYDKDF (reference sequence). The V segment lost 1 base and the J segment 4 bases; nucleotides outside the gene matches: 5. CDR3 length: 16 residues. The CDR3 DNA sequence: TGTGCCACCAGCAGAGGAAAAAGCGGGGGGGCAGATACGCAGTATTTT. Translated: CATSRGKSGGADTQYF. The entire variable domain, with the rest obtained from reference TRBV15 and TRBJ2-3, is as follows: DAMVIQNPRYQVTQFGKPVTLSCSQTLNHNVMYWYQQKSSQAPKLLFHYYDKDFNNEADTPDNFQSRRPNTSFCFLDIRSPGLGDTAMYLCATSRGKSGGADTQYFGPGTRLTVL.

This clone was recorded a few times. This rearrangement joins TRBV10-3 to TRBJ1-1; TRBD1 might be the D (5 bases). This CDR3 has 15 residues. Germline CDR1 and CDR2: ENHRY and SYGVKD. V was shortened by 8 bases and J by 1 base, with 17 bases between the two germline ends. The DNA for the CDR3 is TGTGCCATCTTGGGTAGCAGGGTTGGGAACACTGAAGCTTTCTTT. It yields the protein CAILGSRVGNTEAFF.

This clone occurred once. The V and J genes are TRBV28 and TRBJ2-5, with 7 nucleotides matching TRBD1. Germline V gene lookup returns CDR1 MDHEN and CDR2 SYDVKM. This CDR3 comprises 14 residues. Losses at the gene ends were 6 bases for V and 3 bases for J; bases not matched to a gene: 7. The CDR3 reads CASSRITGEETQYF. Written as DNA, the CDR3 is TGTGCCAGCAGCCGAATTACAGGGGAAGAGACCCAGTACTTC.

The V gene is TRBV10-3, the J gene TRBJ1-2; TRBD1 agrees at 8 bases. V lost 0 bases and J lost 0; bases outside the gene matches: 6. CDR3 length: 17 residues. Germline V gene sequence: CDR1 ENHRY, CDR2 SYGVKD. The CDR3 protein is CAISESQGVGANYGYTF. DNA for the CDR3: TGTGCCATCAGTGAGTCACAGGGGGTTGGTGCTAACTATGGCTACACCTTC.

With respect to this clone: One end of the junction does not line up with germline, which may come from a read error. V is TRBV18 and J is TRBJ2-1; D is perhaps TRBD1 (5 bases). Germline CDR1 KGHSH, CDR2 LQKENI. This CDR3 is built from 14 residues. CDR3 loop: CASSRGGSDNEQFF. The CDR3 DNA reads as TGTGCCAGCTCAAGGGGTGGCTCCGACAATGAGCAGTTCTTC.

The rearrangement links TRBV5-6 to TRBJ2-5; no reliable D call. This CDR3 has 15 amino acids. Trimming removed 4 bases from V and 5 bases from J, with 18 bases in between. Germline-derived CDR1 and CDR2 are SGHDT and YYEEEE. In DNA, the CDR3 is TGTGCCAGCAGCCCCAACCTACTCCCTTGGGAGACCCAGTACTTC. It specifies CASSPNLLPWETQYF.

V usage is TRBV27 and J usage is TRBJ1-6; the match to TRBD1 covers 9 bases. V shed 4 bases and J 0 bases; nucleotides not matched to a gene: 10. Germline V lookup: CDR1 MNHEY, CDR2 SMNVEV (reference sequence). The CDR3 has 19 amino acids. The CDR3 is CASSSGTGIPLSYNSPLHF. In DNA form, the CDR3 reads TGTGCCAGCAGTTCCGGGACAGGGATACCTCTCTCCTATAATTCACCCCTCCACTTT.

The V gene is TRBV7-2, the J gene TRBJ2-7; D unresolved. The CDR3 length is 14 residues. The germline V gene has CDR1 SGHTA and CDR2 FQGNSA. Trimming removed 5 bases at V and 3 bases at J, with 14 bases between. The CDR3 spells CASSPRGVDYEQYF. The DNA for the CDR3 is TGTGCCAGCAGCCCCCGCGGCGTCGACTACGAGCAGTACTTC.

The chain recombines TRBV4-1 with TRBJ2-2; 8 bases are a match to TRBD2. Germline values: CDR1 MGHRA, CDR2 YSYEKL. This CDR3 comprises 16 residues. Trimming cost V 2 bases and J 3 bases; bases outside gene matches: 5. As DNA, the CDR3 is TGCGCCAGCAGCCAACCTCTAGCGGGTTACACCGGGGAGCTGTTTTTT. Protein: CASSQPLAGYTGELFF.

This rearrangement joins TRBV7-9 to TRBJ1-1; the D gene is possibly TRBD1 (6 bases). The V gene's germline CDR1 is SEHNR and CDR2 FQNEAQ (reference sequence). This CDR3 has 14 residues. V was trimmed by 5 bases and J by 2 bases, leaving 12 bases between them. CDR3 in amino acids: CASSGRGVNTEAFF. CDR3 bases: TGTGCCAGCAGCGGCAGGGGCGTCAACACTGAAGCTTTCTTT. Full variable domain (rest looked up from reference TRBV7-9 and TRBJ1-1): DTGVSQNPRHKITKRGQNVTFRCDPISEHNRLYWYRQTLGQGPEFLTYFQNEAQLEKSRLLSDRFSAERPKGSFSTLEIQRTEQGDSAMYLCASSGRGVNTEAFFGQGTRLTVV.

The chain has TRBV27 and TRBJ1-1; weak D call: TRBD1 (5 bases). CDR3 length: 16 amino acids. CDR1 MNHEY and CDR2 SMNVEV come from the germline V gene (reference sequence). V gave up 5 bases and J gave up 0 bases, with 16 bases separating them. CDR3 nucleotides: TGTGCCAGCAGTAAAGACCCGCGGGGGATGAACACTGAAGCTTTCTTT. Translated, it gives CASSKDPRGMNTEAFF.

This clone appeared a single time. This rearrangement joins TRBV2 to TRBJ2-5; 8 bases are a match to TRBD1. This CDR3 has 13 amino acids. J lost 5 bases, V lost 6 bases, and 5 bases had no gene match. Germline V lookup: CDR1 SNHLY, CDR2 FYNNEI. In DNA, the CDR3 is TGTGCCAGCAGGCAGGGGGCTTGGGAGACCCAGTACTTC. This translates into CASRQGAWETQYF.

The rearrangement uses TRBV2 and TRBJ2-2; D is perhaps TRBD2 (6 bases). The V end was cut by 6 bases, the J end by 6 bases, with 17 bases between. This CDR3 comprises 15 residues. Germline-derived CDR1 and CDR2 are SNHLY and FYNNEI. The CDR3 DNA follows: TGTGCCAGCAGATCTAACACGGGAGTACCCGGGGAGCTGTTTTTT. Translated, it gives CASRSNTGVPGELFF.

The rearrangement links TRBV9 to TRBJ2-1; D is undetermined. CDR1 is SGDLS, CDR2 YYNGEE, per germline. Trimming pared 1 base from V and 9 bases from J, leaving 14 bases between. This CDR3 has 14 residues. CDR3 in amino acids: CASSVTPVPGEQFF. CDR3 sequence (DNA): TGTGCCAGCAGCGTAACCCCAGTTCCGGGTGAGCAGTTCTTC.

The V gene is TRBV4-1, the J gene TRBJ2-1, with 7 bases aligning to TRBD2. V shed 5 bases and J 5 bases; nucleotides not matched to a gene: 9. Germline assignment: CDR1 MGHRA and CDR2 YSYEKL. The CDR3 length is 15 residues. In DNA, the CDR3 is TGCGCCAGCAGCGGGGGGGATGGACTAAACAATGAGCAGTTCTTC. Amino acid sequence: CASSGGDGLNNEQFF.

This chain joins TRBV27 and TRBJ2-2, with 15 bases matching TRBD2. CDR3 length equals 19 residues. Germline CDR1 MNHEY, CDR2 SMNVEV (reference sequence). Trimming cost V 4 bases and J 3 bases; bases outside gene matches: 9. Here the CDR3 DNA reads TGTGCCAGCAGTTCAACCGGGACTAGCGGGGGGCGGTACACCGGGGAGCTGTTTTTT. It yields the protein CASSSTGTSGGRYTGELFF.

The rearrangement links TRBV16 to TRBJ2-1, with 11 bases identical to TRBD2. This CDR3 has 18 amino acids. Germline values: CDR1 KGHSY, CDR2 FQNENV. The V and J ends lost 0 bases and 0 bases, in that order; junction bases with no gene match: 4. The chain's CDR3 is CASSQSLAGGDSYNEQFF. CDR3 nucleotides: TGTGCCAGCAGCCAATCTCTAGCGGGAGGCGACTCCTACAATGAGCAGTTCTTC. The full variable domain, rest sourced from reference TRBV16 and TRBJ2-1, is GEEVAQTPKHLVRGEGQKAKLYCAPIKGHSYVFWYQQVLKNEFKFLISFQNENVFDETGMPKERFSAKCLPNSPCSLEIQATKLEDSAVYFCASSQSLAGGDSYNEQFFGPGTRLTVL.

V is TRBV7-9 and J is TRBJ2-3; 12 nucleotides align to TRBD2. Trimming removed 5 bases from V and 7 bases from J; junction bases left unmatched: 10. The germline CDR1 and CDR2 sequences are SEHNR and FQNEAQ (reference sequence). The CDR3 runs to 16 residues. In DNA form, the CDR3 reads TGTGCCAGCAGCGAAACCGGGACTAGCGGGTGGTATACGCAGTATTTT. Protein product: CASSETGTSGWYTQYF.

This chain connects TRBV5-6 to TRBJ2-5; tentatively, D is TRBD1 (6 bases). Germline CDR1 and CDR2: SGHDT and YYEEEE. V lost 1 base and J lost 1, with 23 bases in between. This CDR3 spans 19 amino acids. The CDR3 is CASSLRYGFTGPLQETQYF. The CDR3 bases are TGTGCCAGCAGCTTGCGATACGGATTCACAGGGCCGCTCCAAGAGACCCAGTACTTC.

The J gene is TRBJ2-7, the V gene TRBV11-2; TRBD2 matches at 8 bases. The CDR3 has 15 residues. From germline, CDR1 is SGHAT and CDR2 FQNNGV. Trimming cost V 0 bases and J 2 bases; bases outside gene matches: 3. The CDR3 DNA follows: TGTGCCAGCAGCTTAGAGGTAGCGGGGACCTACGAGCAGTACTTC. This translates into CASSLEVAGTYEQYF.

This chain uses TRBV9 with TRBJ1-5, with D unresolved. Trimming removed 4 bases from V and 4 bases from J, with 9 bases in between. Per the germline V gene, CDR1 is SGDLS and CDR2 is YYNGEE. CDR3 length: 13 residues. In nucleotides, the CDR3 is TGTGCCAGCAGCCTCAGTGATAATCAGCCCCAGCATTTT. Translated, it gives CASSLSDNQPQHF.

V usage is TRBV5-4 and J usage is TRBJ2-4; D might be TRBD1 (6 bases). V gave up 0 bases and J gave up 8 bases, with 18 bases separating them. The CDR3 contains 16 residues. The germline V gene has CDR1 SGHNT and CDR2 YYREEE (reference sequence). CDR3 bases: TGTGCCAGCAGCTTGGAGGTTACAGGGTCCCGGGACATTCAGTACTTC. As protein: CASSLEVTGSRDIQYF.

CDR3 sequence reads: CSVSPEGAYEKLFF. In DNA, the CDR3 is TGCAGCGTTTCCCCGGAGGGGGCCTATGAAAAACTGTTTTTT. The chain has TRBV29-1 and TRBJ1-4; TRBD1 agrees at 7 bases. Per germline, CDR1 SQVTM and CDR2 ANQGSEA. This CDR3 is built from 14 residues. V gave up 5 bases and J gave up 6 bases; unmatched junction bases: 9.

This sequence joins TRBV6-5 and TRBJ1-2, with 9 bases aligning to TRBD1. This CDR3 has 13 residues. The germline V gene encodes CDR1 MNHEY and CDR2 SVGAGI. V dropped 2 bases and J dropped 8; count of bases not matched to a gene: 3. For the CDR3, the DNA is TGTGCCAGCAGTTACGTCGGACAGGGGGGCTACACCTTC. Protein sequence: CASSYVGQGGYTF.

The chain links TRBV5-4 to TRBJ2-5; TRBD1 might be the D (6 bases). Germline CDR1 reads SGHNT; CDR2 reads YYREEE (reference sequence). The V end was cut by 4 bases, the J end by 3 bases, with 19 bases between. The CDR3 is 16 residues long. The CDR3 region has the DNA TGTGCCAGCAGCCCTACTAGGGGACACCGAGAAGAGACCCAGTACTTC. It encodes CASSPTRGHREETQYF.

The chain has TRBV5-8 and TRBJ2-7, with 8 nucleotides matching TRBD1. This CDR3 contains 14 residues. The ends lost 5 bases at V and 5 bases at J; junction bases unmatched: 9. Germline V gene data show CDR1 as SGHTS and CDR2 as YDEGEE. As DNA, the CDR3 is TGTGCCAGCAGTTGGACAGGGAGTGAGGACGAGCAGTACTTC. It specifies CASSWTGSEDEQYF. Full variable domain (rest looked up from reference TRBV5-8 and TRBJ2-7): EAGVTQSPTHLIKTRGQQATLRCSPISGHTSVYWYQQALGLGLQFLLWYDEGEERNRGNFPPRFSGRQFPNYSSELNVNALELEDSALYLCASSWTGSEDEQYFGPGTRLTVT.

A single count supports this clone. The chain uses TRBV6-5 and TRBJ2-5; the D gene is possibly TRBD2 (6 bases). V lost 6 bases and J lost 11, with 13 bases in between. The CDR3 runs to 11 residues. Germline loops: CDR1 MNHEY, CDR2 SVGAGI. CDR3 amino acids: CASSQGEEQYF. DNA of the CDR3: TGTGCCAGCAGCCAAGGGGAGGAGCAGTACTTC.

This CDR3 reads CASSPQGSYEQYF. The CDR3 nucleotides read TGTGCCAGCAGTCCACAGGGCTCCTACGAGCAGTACTTC. The chain combines TRBV27 with TRBJ2-7; weak D call: TRBD1 (6 bases). There are 13 residues in the CDR3. V was clipped by 5 bases and J by 0 bases, with 8 bases between them. Per germline, CDR1 MNHEY and CDR2 SMNVEV (reference sequence).

This sequence joins TRBV5-1 and TRBJ1-1; D possibly corresponds to TRBD1 (6 bases). Between the trimmed V and J ends, which lost 2 bases and 3 bases, there was a span of 8 bases. Germline V lookup: CDR1 SGHRS, CDR2 YFSETQ. There are 13 residues in the CDR3. The CDR3 loop reads CASSLQGHTEAFF. DNA of the CDR3: TGCGCCAGCAGCTTACAGGGACACACTGAAGCTTTCTTT.